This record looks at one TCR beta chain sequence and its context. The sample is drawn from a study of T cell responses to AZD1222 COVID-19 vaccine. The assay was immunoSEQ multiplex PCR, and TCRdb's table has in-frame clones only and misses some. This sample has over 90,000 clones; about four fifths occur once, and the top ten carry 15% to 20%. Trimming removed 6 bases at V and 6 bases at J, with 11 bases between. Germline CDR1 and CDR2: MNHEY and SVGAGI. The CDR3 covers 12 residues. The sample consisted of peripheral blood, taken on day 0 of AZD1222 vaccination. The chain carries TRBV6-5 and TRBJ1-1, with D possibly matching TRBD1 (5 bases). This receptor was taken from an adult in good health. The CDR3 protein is CASRTGPPEAFF. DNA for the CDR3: TGTGCCAGCAGGACGGGACCCCCTGAAGCTTTCTTT.